Below are 20 T cell receptor beta chains sequenced from a single sample in a study of monozygotic twins with inflammatory bowel disease. TCRdb re-called the 5' RACE reads; one entry per CDR3 protein, DNA not given. The sample holds approximately 400,000 distinct CDR3 sequences. The material sequenced was blood. The receptors were gathered from a human donor with ulcerative colitis or Crohn's disease, or a healthy co-twin of an affected twin (not recorded which).

The chain employs TRBV20-1 and TRBJ2-1; TCRdb's D call of TRBD2 is untestable without DNA. Germline V gene data show CDR1 as DFQATT and CDR2 as SNEGSKA (reference sequence). The CDR3 contains 17 residues. CDR3 amino acids: CSVGGTSGVCSYNEQFF.

The rearrangement links TRBV20-1 to TRBJ2-1. This CDR3 has 12 residues. The V gene's germline CDR1 is DFQATT and CDR2 SNEGSKA (reference sequence). The CDR3 loop is CSVPRLDNEQFF.

V usage is TRBV7-2 and J usage is TRBJ1-4. CDR1 is SGHTA, CDR2 FQGNSA, per germline. The CDR3 is made up of 14 amino acids. CDR3 region: CASSLLGTNEKLFF.

The CDR3 reads CASSPSVLAGMGPEETQYF. V and J are TRBV6-2 or TRBV6-3 and TRBJ2-5; TCRdb selects TRBD2, and the lack of DNA leaves this call unchecked. Germline values: CDR1 MNHEY, CDR2 SVGEGT. The length of the CDR3 is 19 residues.

The chain recombines TRBV7-2 with TRBJ2-2; TCRdb outputs TRBD2, but without DNA this stays unchecked. The CDR3 has 14 amino acids. The germline CDR1 and CDR2 sequences are SGHTA and FQGNSA. The CDR3 spells CASSSTWAGGELFF.

The rearrangement uses TRBV20-1 and TRBJ2-3; TCRdb's D gene call, TRBD2, goes unchecked for lack of DNA. The germline V gene encodes CDR1 DFQATT and CDR2 SNEGSKA (reference sequence). This CDR3 is built from 15 residues. The CDR3 loop reads CSAPNVKRGTDTQYF.

V and J are TRBV28 and TRBJ2-4; checking the TCRdb D call of TRBD2 is not possible without DNA. The CDR3 runs 15 residues. Germline CDR1 MDHEN, CDR2 SYDVKM. Here the CDR3 reads CASSQGLIAKNIQYF. Together with reference TRBV28 and TRBJ2-4, the CDR3 gives the full variable domain: DVKVTQSSRYLVKRTGEKVFLECVQDMDHENMFWYRQDPGLGLRLIYFSYDVKMKEKGDIPEGYSVSREKKERFSLILESASTNQTSMYLCASSQGLIAKNIQYFGAGTRLSVL.

The chain has TRBV5-6 and TRBJ2-1; TCRdb picks TRBD2, but there is no DNA to check that call. CDR3 size: 14 residues. Germline V lookup: CDR1 SGHDT, CDR2 YYEEEE. This CDR3 is CASSLAAGEWEQFF.

The V and J genes are TRBV7-2 and TRBJ2-3; checking the TCRdb D call of TRBD1 is not possible without DNA. There are 15 residues in the CDR3. The germline gives CDR1 SGHTA, CDR2 FQGNSA. CDR3 sequence: CASSSQGVGADTQYF.

V gene TRBV11-2 combines with J gene TRBJ2-3; as DNA is missing, the TRBD2 call by TCRdb cannot be tested. CDR1 and CDR2 (germline): SGHAT, FQNNGV. The CDR3 is 15 residues long. The CDR3 spells CASSSTSGGADTQYF.

This chain's CDR3 is CASRPFATTDTQYF. V usage is TRBV12-3 or TRBV12-4 and J usage is TRBJ2-3. The CDR3 extends over 14 amino acids.

V gene TRBV19 combines with J gene TRBJ1-2; TCRdb's D gene call, TRBD1, goes unchecked for lack of DNA. CDR3 length: 14 amino acids. In germline, CDR1 is LNHDA, CDR2 SQIVND (reference sequence). The CDR3 sequence is CASRSWDRESGYTF.

This chain uses TRBV20-1 with TRBJ1-1; no DNA is available, so the TRBD1 call from TCRdb remains unchecked. The CDR3 extends over 13 amino acids. Germline assignment: CDR1 DFQATT and CDR2 SNEGSKA (reference sequence). The CDR3 loop reads CSATTGAHTEAFF.

The chain uses TRBV12-3 or TRBV12-4 and TRBJ1-5; there is no DNA to check the TCRdb D call of TRBD1. This CDR3 has 14 amino acids. This chain's CDR3 is CASSFAGGGEPQHF.

The rearrangement links TRBV7-2 to TRBJ1-5. Germline V CDR1 and CDR2: SGHTA, FQGNSA. The CDR3 totals 15 residues. CDR3 sequence: CASSSVSGSYQPQHF. The full variable domain, with the rest looked up from reference TRBV7-2 and TRBJ1-5, is GAGVSQSPSNKVTEKGKDVELRCDPISGHTALYWYRQSLGQGLEFLIYFQGNSAPDKSGLPSDRFSAERTGGSVSTLTIQRTQQEDSAVYLCASSSVSGSYQPQHFGDGTRLSIL.

This rearrangement joins TRBV11-2 to TRBJ2-1. In germline, CDR1 is SGHAT, CDR2 FQNNGV. The CDR3 sequence is 18 residues long. The CDR3 reads CASVTGFSSGEGHNEQFF. Full variable domain (missing parts from reference TRBV11-2 and TRBJ2-1): EAGVAQSPRYKIIEKRQSVAFWCNPISGHATLYWYQQILGQGPKLLIQFQNNGVVDDSQLPKDRFSAERLKGVDSTLKIQPAKLEDSAVYLCASVTGFSSGEGHNEQFFGPGTRLTVL.

The chain has TRBV6-6 and TRBJ2-1. This CDR3 comprises 12 residues. Germline V gives CDR1 MNHNY, CDR2 SVGAGI (reference sequence). Here the CDR3 reads CASSRTDNEQFF.

This sequence joins TRBV29-1 and TRBJ2-7; the D gene TCRdb calls, TRBD1, cannot be checked with no DNA. Germline V gene lookup returns CDR1 SQVTM and CDR2 ANQGSEA. The CDR3 sequence is 13 residues long. CDR3 loop: CSVGQGAGYEQYF.

This chain connects TRBV7-2 to TRBJ1-2; as DNA is missing, the TRBD1 call by TCRdb cannot be tested. In germline, CDR1 is SGHTA, CDR2 FQGNSA. The CDR3 runs to 12 residues. This chain's CDR3 is CASSPQTGKYTF.

The V call is TRBV20-1, the J call TRBJ1-5; TCRdb's D call, TRBD1, is unchecked because there is no DNA. The CDR3 contains 14 residues. CDR1 is DFQATT and CDR2 is SNEGSKA in the germline V gene (reference sequence). CDR3 in amino acids: CSASPRTGDQPQHF.